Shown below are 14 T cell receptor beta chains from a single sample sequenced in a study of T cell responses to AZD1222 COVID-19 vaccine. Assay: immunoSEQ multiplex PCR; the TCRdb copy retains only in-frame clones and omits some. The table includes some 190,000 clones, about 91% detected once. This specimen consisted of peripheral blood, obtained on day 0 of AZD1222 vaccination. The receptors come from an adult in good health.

CDR3: CASSQPRDTDNSPLHF. The DNA for the CDR3 is TGTGCCAGCAGCCAACCCCGGGACACAGATAATTCACCCCTCCACTTT. This chain uses TRBV6-2 or TRBV6-3 with TRBJ1-6, with D perhaps matching TRBD1 (6 bases). Germline V gene sequence: CDR1 MNHEY, CDR2 SVGEGT. V lost 6 bases, J lost 5 bases, and 17 bases lay in between. The CDR3 is 16 residues long.

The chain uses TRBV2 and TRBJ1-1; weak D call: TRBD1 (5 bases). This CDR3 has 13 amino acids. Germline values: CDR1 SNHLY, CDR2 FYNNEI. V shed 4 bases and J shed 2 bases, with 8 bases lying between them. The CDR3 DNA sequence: TGTGCCAGCAGTGTCGGGGCCAACACTGAAGCTTTCTTT. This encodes CASSVGANTEAFF.

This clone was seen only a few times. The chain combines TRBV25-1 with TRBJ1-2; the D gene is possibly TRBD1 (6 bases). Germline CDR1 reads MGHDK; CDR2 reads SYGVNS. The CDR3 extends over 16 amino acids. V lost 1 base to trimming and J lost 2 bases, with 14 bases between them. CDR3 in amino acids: CASSEFEGGKNYGYTF. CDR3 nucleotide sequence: TGTGCCAGCAGTGAATTTGAGGGGGGGAAGAACTATGGCTACACCTTC.

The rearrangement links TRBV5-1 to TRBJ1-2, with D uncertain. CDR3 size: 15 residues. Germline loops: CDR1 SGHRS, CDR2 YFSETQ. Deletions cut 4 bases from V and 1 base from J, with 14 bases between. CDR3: CASSAGGRDNYGYTF. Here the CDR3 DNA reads TGCGCCAGCAGCGCTGGCGGCAGAGATAACTATGGCTACACCTTC.

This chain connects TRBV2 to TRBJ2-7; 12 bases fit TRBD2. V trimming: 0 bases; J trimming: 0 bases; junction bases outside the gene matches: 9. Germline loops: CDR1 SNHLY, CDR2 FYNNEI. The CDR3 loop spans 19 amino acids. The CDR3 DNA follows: TGTGCCAGCAGTGAAGCGCAACTAGCGGGGGGCTCTAGCTCCTACGAGCAGTACTTC. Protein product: CASSEAQLAGGSSSYEQYF. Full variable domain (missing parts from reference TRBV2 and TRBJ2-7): EPEVTQTPSHQVTQMGQEVILRCVPISNHLYFYWYRQILGQKVEFLVSFYNNEISEKSEIFDDQFSVERPDGSNFTLKIRSTKLEDSAMYFCASSEAQLAGGSSSYEQYFGPGTRLTVT.

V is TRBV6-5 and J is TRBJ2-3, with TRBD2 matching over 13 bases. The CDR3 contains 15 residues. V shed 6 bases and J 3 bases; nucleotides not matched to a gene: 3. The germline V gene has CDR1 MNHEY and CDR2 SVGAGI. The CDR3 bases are TGTGCCAGCAGCCGACTAGCGGGGGGAACAGATACGCAGTATTTT. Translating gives CASSRLAGGTDTQYF.

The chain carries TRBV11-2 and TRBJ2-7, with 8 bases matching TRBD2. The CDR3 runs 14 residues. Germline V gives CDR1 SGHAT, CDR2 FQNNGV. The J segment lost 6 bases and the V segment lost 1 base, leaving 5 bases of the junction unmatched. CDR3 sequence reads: CASSLGAGAGEQYF. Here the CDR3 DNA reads TGTGCCAGCAGCTTAGGAGCGGGGGCGGGCGAGCAGTACTTC.

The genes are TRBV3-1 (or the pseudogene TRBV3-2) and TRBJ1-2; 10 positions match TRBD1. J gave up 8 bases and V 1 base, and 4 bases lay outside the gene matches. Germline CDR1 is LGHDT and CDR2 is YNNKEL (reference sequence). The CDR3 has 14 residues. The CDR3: CASSQGQGAYGYTF. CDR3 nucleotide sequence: TGTGCCAGCAGCCAAGGACAGGGGGCTTACGGCTACACCTTC.

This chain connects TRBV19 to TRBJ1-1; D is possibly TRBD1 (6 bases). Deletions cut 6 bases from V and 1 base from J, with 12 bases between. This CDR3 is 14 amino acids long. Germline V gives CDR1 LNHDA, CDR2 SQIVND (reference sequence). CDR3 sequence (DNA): TGTGCCAGTAGACTCGGACAGCAGAACACTGAAGCTTTCTTT. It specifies CASRLGQQNTEAFF.

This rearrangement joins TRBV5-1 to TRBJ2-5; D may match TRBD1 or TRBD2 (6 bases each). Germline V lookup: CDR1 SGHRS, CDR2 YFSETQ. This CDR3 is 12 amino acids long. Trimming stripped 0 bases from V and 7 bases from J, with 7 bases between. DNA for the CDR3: TGCGCCAGCAGCTTGGAGGGGGGGACCCAGTACTTC. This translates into CASSLEGGTQYF.

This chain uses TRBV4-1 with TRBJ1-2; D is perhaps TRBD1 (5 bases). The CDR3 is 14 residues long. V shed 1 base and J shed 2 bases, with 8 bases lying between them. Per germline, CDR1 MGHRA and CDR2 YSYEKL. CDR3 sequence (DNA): TGCGCCAGCAGCCAAGGGCGACAGAACTATGGCTACACCTTC. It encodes CASSQGRQNYGYTF.

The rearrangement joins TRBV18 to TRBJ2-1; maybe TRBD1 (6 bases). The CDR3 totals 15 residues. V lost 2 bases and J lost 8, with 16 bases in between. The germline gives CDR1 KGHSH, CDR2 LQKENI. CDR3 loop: CASSPFEQGGDEQFF. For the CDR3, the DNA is TGTGCCAGCTCACCATTCGAACAGGGTGGGGATGAGCAGTTCTTC.

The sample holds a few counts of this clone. The CDR3: CASSLVRQLGGNGYTF. The CDR3 nucleotides read TGTGCCAGCAGCTTAGTTCGGCAGCTGGGGGGAAATGGCTACACCTTC. The genes are TRBV7-2 and TRBJ1-2, with D perhaps TRBD1 (5 bases). This CDR3 is 16 amino acids long. V lost 1 base and J 6 bases, leaving 18 bases between the germline ends. Germline lookup yields CDR1 SGHTA and CDR2 FQGNSA. The complete variable domain, with remaining parts taken from reference TRBV7-2 and TRBJ1-2, reads GAGVSQSPSNKVTEKGKDVELRCDPISGHTALYWYRQSLGQGLEFLIYFQGNSAPDKSGLPSDRFSAERTGGSVSTLTIQRTQQEDSAVYLCASSLVRQLGGNGYTFGSGTRLTVV.

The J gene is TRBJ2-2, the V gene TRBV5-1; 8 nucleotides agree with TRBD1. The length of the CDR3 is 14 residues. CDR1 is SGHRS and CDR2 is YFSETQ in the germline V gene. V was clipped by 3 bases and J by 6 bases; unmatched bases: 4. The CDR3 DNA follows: TGCGCCAGCAGCTCACTACAGGGGGCCGGGGAGCTGTTTTTT. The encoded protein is CASSSLQGAGELFF.